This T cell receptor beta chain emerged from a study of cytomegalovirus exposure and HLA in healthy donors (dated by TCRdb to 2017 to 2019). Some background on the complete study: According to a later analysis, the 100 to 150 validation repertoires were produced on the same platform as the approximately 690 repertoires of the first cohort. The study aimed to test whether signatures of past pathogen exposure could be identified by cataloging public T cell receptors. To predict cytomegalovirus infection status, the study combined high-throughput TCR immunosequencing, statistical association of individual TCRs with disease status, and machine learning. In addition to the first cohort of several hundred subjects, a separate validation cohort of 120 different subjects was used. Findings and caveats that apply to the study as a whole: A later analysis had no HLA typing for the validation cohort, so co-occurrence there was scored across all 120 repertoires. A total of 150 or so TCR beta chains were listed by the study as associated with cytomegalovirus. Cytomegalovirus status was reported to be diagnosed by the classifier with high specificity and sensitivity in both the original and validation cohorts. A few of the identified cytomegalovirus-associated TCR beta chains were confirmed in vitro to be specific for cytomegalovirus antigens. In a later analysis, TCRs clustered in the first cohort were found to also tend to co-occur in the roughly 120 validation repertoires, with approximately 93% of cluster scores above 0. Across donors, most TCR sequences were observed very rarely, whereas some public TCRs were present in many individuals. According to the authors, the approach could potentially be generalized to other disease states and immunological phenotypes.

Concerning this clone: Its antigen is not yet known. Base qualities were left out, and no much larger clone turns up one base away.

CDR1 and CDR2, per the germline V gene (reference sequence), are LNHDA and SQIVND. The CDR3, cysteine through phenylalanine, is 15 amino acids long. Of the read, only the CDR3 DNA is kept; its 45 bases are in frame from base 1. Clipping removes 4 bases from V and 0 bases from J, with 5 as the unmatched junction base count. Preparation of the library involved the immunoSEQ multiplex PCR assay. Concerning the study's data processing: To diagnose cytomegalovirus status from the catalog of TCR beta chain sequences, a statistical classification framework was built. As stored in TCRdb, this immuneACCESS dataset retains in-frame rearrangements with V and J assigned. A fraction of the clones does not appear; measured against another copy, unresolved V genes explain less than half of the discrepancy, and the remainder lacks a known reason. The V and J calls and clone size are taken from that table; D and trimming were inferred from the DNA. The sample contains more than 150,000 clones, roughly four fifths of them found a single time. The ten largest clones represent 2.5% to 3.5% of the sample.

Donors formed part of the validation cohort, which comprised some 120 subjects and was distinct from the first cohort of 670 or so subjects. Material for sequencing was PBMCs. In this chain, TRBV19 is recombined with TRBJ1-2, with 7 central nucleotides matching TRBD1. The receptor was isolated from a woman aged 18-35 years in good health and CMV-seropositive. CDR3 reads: CASSTTGVANYGYTF. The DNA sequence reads TGTGCCAGTAGTACAACAGGGGTAGCTAACTATGGCTACACCTTC.